These 9 T cell receptor beta chains share one sample of origin, sequenced in a study of PD-1 blockade in classical Hodgkin lymphoma. The protocol was immunoSEQ multiplex PCR, while the TCRdb copy is restricted to in-frame clones and leaves out a portion. Among about 40,000 clones, approximately 87% were seen once, and the ten largest hold roughly 9%. Every patient was affected by relapse after autologous stem cell transplantation, while exposure to brentuximab vedotin was not uniform. The sequences come from peripheral blood mononuclear cells (PBMCs), collected at baseline. The receptors originated from a human donor with classical Hodgkin lymphoma.

This chain connects TRBV7-9 to TRBJ2-7; possibly TRBD2 for D (6 bases). The CDR3 loop spans 12 amino acids. Germline V CDR1 and CDR2: SEHNR, FQNEAQ (reference sequence). The V and J ends lost 5 bases and 4 bases respectively, with 9 bases between them. The chain's CDR3 is CASSPGLYEQYF. Here the CDR3 DNA reads TGTGCCAGCAGCCCGGGACTTTACGAGCAGTACTTC.

The gene calls are TRBV18 and TRBJ1-1; D is possibly TRBD1 (6 bases). Germline-derived CDR1 and CDR2 are KGHSH and LQKENI. This CDR3 contains 15 residues. V was trimmed by 3 bases and J by 1 base, leaving 12 bases between them. Here the CDR3 DNA reads TGTGCCAGCTCACCCAACAGGGTGGAGAACACTGAAGCTTTCTTT. This encodes CASSPNRVENTEAFF.

This clone was counted a few times. The V and J genes are TRBV21-1 and TRBJ1-6; no check of the table's D call, TRBD1, against the DNA was made. TRBV21-1 is flagged as a pseudogene. This CDR3 has 11 residues. The CDR3 spells CAIHSLRPLHF. The CDR3 DNA reads TGTGCCATTCACAGCCTCAGACCCCTCCACTTT.

This chain joins TRBV5-1 and TRBJ1-2; D gene unclear. Trimming shortened V by 1 base and J by 6 bases, and 10 bases separated the two germline ends. CDR1 is SGHRS and CDR2 is YFSETQ in the germline V gene. There are 13 residues in the CDR3. The CDR3, as DNA: TGCGCCAGCAGCTTGATCCTAGGAGATGGCTACACCTTC. It encodes CASSLILGDGYTF.

V gene TRBV19 combines with J gene TRBJ1-2, with D possibly matching TRBD1 (5 bases). This CDR3 comprises 16 residues. The V end lost 4 bases, the J end lost 3 bases, and 18 bases lay between the germline ends. CDR1 and CDR2 from the germline V gene are LNHDA and SQIVND (reference sequence). CDR3 protein: CASSTLGTGRDYGYTF. The CDR3 DNA reads as TGTGCCAGTAGTACCCTCGGGACCGGCAGGGACTATGGCTACACCTTC.

This chain's CDR3 is CASSLEGYTDTQYF. The DNA of the CDR3 is TGTGCCAGCAGCTTAGAGGGGTACACAGATACGCAGTATTTT. The J gene is TRBJ2-3, the V gene TRBV5-6, with D tentatively TRBD1 or TRBD2 (5 bases each). Germline V gene sequence: CDR1 SGHDT, CDR2 YYEEEE. V shed 2 bases and J shed 2 bases, with 9 bases lying between them. CDR3 length: 14 amino acids.

The V call is TRBV11-3, the J call TRBJ2-7; 10 bases are shared with TRBD2. The CDR3 extends over 14 amino acids. J gave up 5 bases and V 5 bases, and 6 bases lay outside the gene matches. The V gene's germline CDR1 is SGHNT and CDR2 YENEEA. The CDR3 DNA follows: TGTGCCAGCAGCCATAGCGGGAGGATCCACGAGCAGTACTTC. Residues: CASSHSGRIHEQYF.

The chain uses TRBV10-3 and TRBJ1-2; 7 bases are a match to TRBD1. Losses at the gene ends were 2 bases for V and 4 bases for J; bases not matched to a gene: 4. The CDR3 length is 14 residues. The germline V gene encodes CDR1 ENHRY and CDR2 SYGVKD. The CDR3 nucleotides are TGTGCCATCAGTGAGACGGGACAGCGCTATGGCTACACCTTC. It translates to CAISETGQRYGYTF.

This chain links TRBV2 with TRBJ2-7, with 13 nucleotides matching TRBD2. V lost 6 bases, J lost 1 base, and 12 bases stayed unmatched. The CDR3 sequence is 18 residues long. Germline V gives CDR1 SNHLY, CDR2 FYNNEI. CDR3 sequence (DNA): TGTGCCAGCAGAACGACTAGCGGGGGGATCATTACTTCCTACGAGCAGTACTTC. It yields the protein CASRTTSGGIITSYEQYF.